This is a list of T cell receptor beta chains from one sample in a study of T cell responses to AZD1222 COVID-19 vaccine. Sequenced by immunoSEQ multiplex PCR; TCRdb stores in-frame clones only, minus some. The sample records 68,000 or so clones, about 80% being singletons. Sequences were derived from peripheral blood, sampled on day 0 of AZD1222 vaccination. The origin of the receptors is an adult in good health. Both conserved end residues are part of each CDR3. The D gene is left open where the match is weak. Some rows have no size entry. The others give once, few or many, or a class for an expanded clone.

>TRBV5-8|TRBJ2-1|-|-
CASSRRAGQSYNEQFF
TGTGCCAGCAGCCGAAGAGCGGGTCAGTCCTACAATGAGCAGTTCTTC
>TRBV5-4|TRBJ2-7|-|TRBD2
CASSLAAGKTGAYEQYF
TGTGCCAGCAGCTTGGCAGCGGGGAAGACTGGGGCTTACGAGCAGTACTTC
>TRBV3-1/TRBV3-2|TRBJ1-3|-|TRBD1
CASRHRGGIGNTIYF
TGTGCCAGCAGGCACAGGGGAGGTATTGGAAACACCATATATTTT
>TRBV12-3/TRBV12-4|TRBJ2-2|-|-
CASRDRNTGELFF
TGTGCCAGCAGGGACAGAAACACCGGGGAGCTGTTTTTT
>TRBV5-1|TRBJ2-1|once|TRBD2
CASSLARLAGVTSYNEQFF
TGCGCCAGCAGCTTGGCCCGGCTAGCGGGGGTTACCTCCTACAATGAGCAGTTCTTC
>TRBV19|TRBJ2-1|-|TRBD2
CASRDYNNEQFF
TGTGCCAGTCGGGACTACAACAATGAGCAGTTCTTC
>TRBV5-1|TRBJ1-5|-|TRBD1
CASSLDGQGGFQPQHF
TGCGCCAGCAGCTTGGATGGACAGGGTGGTTTTCAGCCCCAGCATTTT
>TRBV3-1/TRBV3-2|TRBJ2-2|-|TRBD1
CASSLRTGGMAGELFF
TGTGCCAGCAGCCTAAGGACAGGGGGGATGGCCGGGGAGCTGTTTTTT
>TRBV18|TRBJ1-1|-|TRBD1
CASSPGQGVGGTEAFF
TGTGCCAGCTCACCGGGACAGGGGGTCGGTGGCACTGAAGCTTTCTTT
>TRBV4-2|TRBJ1-5|few|-
CASSQGSNQPQHF
TGTGCCAGCAGCCAGGGTAGTAATCAGCCCCAGCATTTT
>TRBV4-1|TRBJ2-1|-|TRBD2
CASSLPAGTSGGAYNEQFF
TGCGCCAGCAGCCTCCCAGCGGGGACTAGCGGGGGCGCCTACAATGAGCAGTTCTTC
>TRBV7-8|TRBJ2-5|-|TRBD2
CASSLPGTTQETQYF
TGTGCCAGCAGCTTGCCAGGGACTACCCAAGAGACCCAGTACTTC
>TRBV4-1|TRBJ2-3|-|TRBD2
CASSRLAGGRSDTQYF
TGCGCCAGCAGCCGCCTAGCGGGGGGGCGATCAGATACGCAGTATTTT
>TRBV2|TRBJ2-1|-|TRBD2
CARGGGTAYNEQFF
TGTGCCCGCGGGGGGGGGACAGCGTACAATGAGCAGTTCTTC
>TRBV7-9|TRBJ1-4|-|TRBD1
CASSSRQGLGEKLFF
TGTGCCAGCAGCTCCCGACAGGGCCTAGGGGAAAAACTGTTTTTT
>TRBV27|TRBJ1-1|-|-
CASSFNRVRTEAFF
TGTGCCAGCAGTTTTAACAGGGTAAGGACTGAAGCTTTCTTT
>TRBV30|TRBJ2-7|-|-
CAWMGFNDEQYF
TGTGCCTGGATGGGGTTTAACGACGAGCAGTACTTC
>TRBV5-1|TRBJ1-1|-|-
CASSPRGSNTEAFF
TGCGCCAGCAGCCCCCGGGGCTCGAACACTGAAGCTTTCTTT